This record looks at one T cell receptor (beta chain) sequence and its context. Its target antigen remains unknown. One base away there is no much larger clone; base qualities are not given. TCRbeta CDR3 regions were amplified from genomic DNA using the immunoSEQ Assay, a bias-controlled multiplex PCR. As for the authors' bioinformatics: Within the assay, amplification of reference gene primers was used to estimate how many nucleated cells each sample contained. Sequence reads were collapsed and filtered to measure the absolute abundance of every unique TCRbeta CDR3 rearrangement. For each sample, productive Simpson clonality was calculated as the square root of Simpson's diversity index over productive rearrangements. This immuneACCESS table, as held by TCRdb, lists in-frame sequences with V and J called but not all clones. Of the missing ones, under half trace to an unresolved V gene in checked studies; the others have no known cause. The V and J calls and clone size were taken over from that table, and D and trimming were inferred from the DNA. Counted in this sample were approximately 25,000 clones; around 72% of them appeared once. In total, the top ten clones hold approximately 40% of the sample.

The entry originates in a study of blood T cell repertoires in COVID-19 (dated by TCRdb to about 2020). About the full investigation: Collaborator samples came from the United States, Italy and Spain and covered acute and convalescent phases of COVID-19. The samples were drawn from two sources: the first 160 participants of the ongoing ImmuneRACE study, and approximately 1,300 subjects contributed by 6 global collaborators. Where available, HLA class I and class II types were taken from metadata supplied by the sample provider and were not determined by assay-based typing. The material from the prospective study consisted of cDNA or gDNA derived from T cells, B-cell-depleted T cells, or PBMCs. The sample metadata nearly always contained a de-identified subject ID, COVID-19 status, age in years and sex. The repertoires were released in a freely available public database intended as a resource for research on the immune response to SARS-CoV-2. The dataset comprised deeply sampled blood TCRbeta repertoires from subjects exposed to, actively infected with, or recovered from COVID-19.

Whole blood was collected in K2EDTA tubes by collaborating institutions according to the institutions' own protocols. For TCRbeta analysis, collaborator samples were shipped as frozen whole blood, as isolated PBMCs, or as DNA extracted from either sample type. CDR1 and CDR2, looked up from the germline V gene, are SGDLS and YYNGEE. The CDR3, from cysteine to phenylalanine, totals 16 residues. The CDR3 DNA has 48 bases and is translated from base 1. Here V drops 3 bases and J drops 5 bases, and the junction holds 6 bases not matched to any gene. Overall study results and their limits: Clinical and demographic metadata were provided uncurated, with the amount varying by source and participant.

The chain joins TRBV9 to TRBJ2-3; TRBD2 lines up with 13 middle nucleotides. Sequences were obtained from peripheral blood. This receptor was taken from an elderly woman with acute or convalescent COVID-19. The DNA sequence is as follows: TGTGCCAGCAGCGAGGGGACTAGCGGGATGGAAGATACGCAGTATTTT. The translation is CASSEGTSGMEDTQYF.